A selection of T cell receptor beta chains follows, all from one sample in a study of blood T cell repertoires in COVID-19. TCRdb's table, derived via immunoSEQ multiplex PCR, lists solely in-frame clones and lacks some. The repertoire holds 85,000 to 120,000 clones, with 84% as singletons. The sample taken for sequencing was peripheral blood. These receptors all come from a human donor in a cohort sampled during active COVID-19. Each CDR3 is given with its conserved first and last residue. The D gene is left open where the match is weak. Clone size is given for some rows only: seen once, a few or many times, or a class if the clone is expanded.

V,J,size,D,DNA,CDR3
TRBV29-1,TRBJ1-1,-,-,TGCAGCGTTAGGGAGACCTTGAACACTGAAGCTTTCTTT,CSVRETLNTEAFF
TRBV11-3,TRBJ2-3,-,TRBD2,TGTGCCAGCAGCTTTGCGACTAGCGGGGGGGAGTTCACAGATACGCAGTATTTT,CASSFATSGGEFTDTQYF
TRBV4-3,TRBJ1-2,-,TRBD1,TGCGCCAGCAGCCAACTATACGGACAGGGTAATGATGGCTACACCTTC,CASSQLYGQGNDGYTF
TRBV5-5,TRBJ2-3,once,TRBD2,TGTGCCAGCAGCTTGGCTAGCGGGTTCACAGATACGCAGTATTTT,CASSLASGFTDTQYF
TRBV6-6,TRBJ2-7,-,-,TGTGCCAGCAGTTACTCACAGGGACGGTCCCACGAGCAGTACTTC,CASSYSQGRSHEQYF
TRBV5-3,TRBJ1-6,-,-,TGTGCCAGAAGCTTGGGGCCCTATAATTCACCCCTCCACTTT,CARSLGPYNSPLHF
TRBV13,TRBJ2-3,-,TRBD2,TGTGCCAGCAGCCGACTTCTCCCAATTGCTAGCGGGGAAACAGATACGCAGTATTTT,CASSRLLPIASGETDTQYF
TRBV19,TRBJ2-5,-,-,TGTGCCAGTAGTCCCCCCCGTGGGGGGGCGGGGCGGGAGACCCAGTACTTC,CASSPPRGGAGRETQYF
TRBV7-9,TRBJ2-1,-,-,TGTGCCAGCAAAGCCCTAGGGGGAACCGGGACGGTCAATGAGCAGTTCTTC,CASKALGGTGTVNEQFF
TRBV18,TRBJ1-1,-,-,TGTGCCAGCTCACCACCCGGGAACACTCGGGGGGGGGTCTTT,CASSPPGNTRGGVF
TRBV3-1/TRBV3-2,TRBJ2-5,once,TRBD2,TGTGCCAGCAGCTCTACTAGGCCGGGGGGCCAGTACTTC,CASSSTRPGGQYF
TRBV24-1,TRBJ2-1,-,TRBD2,TGTGCCACCAGTGATTTGGGACTAGCGGGGCTGTTCTTC,CATSDLGLAGLFF
TRBV5-4,TRBJ2-3,once,TRBD2,TGTGCCAGCGGGACTAGCGGGGGGAGCACAGATACGCAGTATTTT,CASGTSGGSTDTQYF
TRBV7-6,TRBJ2-3,-,-,TGTGCCAGCAGCTCAAAAGCGGATACGCAGTATTTT,CASSSKADTQYF
TRBV2,TRBJ1-3,-,-,TGTGCCAGCAGCGAGCAGGGAGGTTTGCTTGAATCCACCATATATTTT,CASSEQGGLLESTIYF
TRBV7-9,TRBJ2-2,once,TRBD1,TGTGCCAGCAACAGACAGGGGGCCGGGACCGGGGAGCTGTTTTTT,CASNRQGAGTGELFF
TRBV7-6,TRBJ2-3,-,TRBD2,TGTGCCAGCAGCTCAAGAGGCGGGGGGCCTAGCACAGATACGCAGTATTTT,CASSSRGGGPSTDTQYF